These 24 T cell receptor beta chains came from one sample sequenced in a study of blood T cell repertoires in COVID-19. Produced via immunoSEQ multiplex PCR; TCRdb's table is partial and in-frame only. The profile shows some 350,000 clones, around 91% of them singletons. Sequencing was done on a sample of peripheral blood. Receptors originate from a woman aged 18 to 35 who had recovered from COVID-19.

The rearrangement links TRBV11-2 to TRBJ2-1; possibly TRBD2 for D (6 bases). V was cut by 0 bases and J by 0 bases, with 18 bases left in between. The CDR3 is made up of 19 amino acids. Per germline, CDR1 SGHAT and CDR2 FQNNGV. CDR3 sequence: CASSLDLAAGLSSYNEQFF. CDR3 DNA: TGTGCCAGCAGCTTAGATCTGGCTGCGGGATTGAGCTCCTACAATGAGCAGTTCTTC.

V is TRBV24-1 and J is TRBJ2-2, with D perhaps matching TRBD1 (6 bases). This CDR3 spans 15 amino acids. V was clipped by 2 bases and J by 10 bases, with 16 bases between them. Germline-derived CDR1 and CDR2 are KGHDR and SFDVKD. The CDR3 here is CATSDSGALVEELFF. Written as DNA, the CDR3 is TGTGCCACCAGTGATTCAGGGGCCCTGGTGGAGGAGCTGTTTTTT.

This chain links TRBV21-1 with TRBJ2-3; TRBD1 is the table's D call and was not checked against the DNA. TRBV21-1 corresponds to a pseudogene. The length of the CDR3 is 18 residues. CDR3 sequence: CARNVPHRQGTSTDTQYF. As DNA, the CDR3 is TGTGCCAGAAACGTACCCCATCGACAGGGGACGAGCACAGATACGCAGTATTTT.

This clone has a single count. The chain has TRBV6-2 or TRBV6-3 and TRBJ2-1, with 13 bases lining up with TRBD2. The CDR3 consists of 18 residues. V lost 1 base and J lost 9; bases outside the gene matches: 12. Germline V gene data show CDR1 as MNHEY and CDR2 as SVGEGT. The CDR3: CASSYWQGATSGRSEQFF. CDR3 DNA sequence: TGTGCCAGCAGTTACTGGCAGGGGGCGACTAGCGGGAGGAGTGAGCAGTTCTTC.

The chain's CDR3 is CASSLLISRGRRQPQHF. The CDR3 DNA sequence: TGTGCCAGCAGTTTATTGATTTCCAGGGGTCGTCGGCAGCCCCAGCATTTT. The chain employs TRBV27 and TRBJ1-5; the D gene is possibly TRBD1 (6 bases). The germline V and J ends were trimmed by 1 base and 7 bases, with 20 bases remaining between them. This CDR3 is built from 17 residues. Germline CDR1 MNHEY, CDR2 SMNVEV (reference sequence).

The rearrangement joins TRBV21-1 to TRBJ2-7; no check of the table's D call, TRBD1, against the DNA was made. TRBV21-1 is reported as a pseudogene. CDR3 size: 16 residues. The CDR3 region is CARADLVTGSPYEQYV. The CDR3 coding sequence is TGTGCCAGGGCGGATTTGGTGACAGGGTCGCCCTACGAGCAGTACGTC.

This chain uses TRBV27 with TRBJ1-2; 11 nucleotides match TRBD1. The J segment lost 8 bases and the V segment lost 5 bases, leaving 7 bases of the junction unmatched. From germline, CDR1 is MNHEY and CDR2 SMNVEV (reference sequence). This CDR3 comprises 14 residues. The CDR3 reads CASSLGQGAVGYTF. The CDR3 DNA reads as TGTGCCAGCAGTCTCGGACAGGGGGCAGTCGGCTACACCTTC.

The genes are TRBV7-9 and TRBJ1-1; D uncertain. Germline V gene sequence: CDR1 SEHNR, CDR2 FQNEAQ (reference sequence). This CDR3 comprises 14 residues. V lost 1 base and J 6 bases, leaving 12 bases between the germline ends. The CDR3 spells CASSLDNVGPEAFF. CDR3 coding DNA: TGTGCCAGCAGCTTAGATAACGTGGGCCCTGAAGCTTTCTTT.

The V and J genes are TRBV2 and TRBJ1-6; tentative D call: TRBD1 (5 bases). Trimming stripped 4 bases from V and 8 bases from J, with 18 bases between. The germline CDR1 and CDR2 sequences are SNHLY and FYNNEI. This CDR3 has 16 amino acids. CDR3 in DNA: TGTGCCAGCAGTGGGAGGGGCCTGGCAACGGATTCACCCCTCCACTTT. It translates to CASSGRGLATDSPLHF.

The chain recombines TRBV11-3 with TRBJ2-1, with 11 positions matching TRBD2. The junction had 8 bases not matched to a gene; V was cut back by 5 bases and J by 2 bases. This CDR3 comprises 17 residues. CDR1 and CDR2 from the germline V gene are SGHNT and YENEEA. CDR3 coding DNA: TGTGCCAGCAGCCCCGGGGCTAGCGGGAGGACCTACAATGAGCAGTTCTTC. Residues: CASSPGASGRTYNEQFF.

The CDR3 DNA reads TGTGCCAGCGGTAACGAGAAGAAGTGGGAGCAGTTCTTC. Translating it yields CASGNEKKWEQFF. The chain is built from TRBV25-1 and TRBJ2-1; D remains ambiguous. Germline V gene sequence: CDR1 MGHDK, CDR2 SYGVNS. The V end was cut by 8 bases, the J end by 10 bases, with 18 bases between. There are 13 residues in the CDR3. Filled out from reference TRBV25-1 and TRBJ2-1, the complete variable domain reads EADIYQTPRYLVIGTGKKITLECSQTMGHDKMYWYQQDPGMELHLIHYSYGVNSTEKGDLSSESTVSRIRTEHFPLTLESARPSHTSQYLCASGNEKKWEQFFGPGTRLTVL.

The chain links TRBV7-8 to TRBJ1-2; 9 nucleotides match TRBD1. Germline lookup yields CDR1 SGHVS and CDR2 FQNEAQ. The CDR3 contains 16 residues. The trim removed 2 bases at V and 8 bases at J, leaving 12 bases unmatched. The CDR3 DNA reads as TGTGCCAGCAGCTTACGACAGGGGGGAGGGTTAAGAGGCTACACCTTC. This gives the protein CASSLRQGGGLRGYTF.

This rearrangement joins TRBV7-8 to TRBJ1-2, with D possibly matching TRBD1 (5 bases). V was cut by 1 base and J by 0 bases, with 21 bases left in between. The CDR3 extends over 19 amino acids. Germline V lookup: CDR1 SGHVS, CDR2 FQNEAQ. The CDR3 loop is CASSLVGRGQGGANYGYTF. The CDR3 nucleotides are TGTGCCAGCAGCTTAGTTGGGCGTGGTCAGGGTGGAGCTAACTATGGCTACACCTTC.

The J gene is TRBJ2-1, the V gene TRBV12-3 or TRBV12-4, with TRBD2 as a possible D gene (5 bases). Trimming removed 5 bases from V and 7 bases from J, with 12 bases in between. CDR3 length: 13 residues. CDR3 protein: CASSGSEENEQFF. DNA for the CDR3: TGTGCCAGCAGTGGTAGCGAAGAGAATGAGCAGTTCTTC.

This rearrangement joins TRBV5-6 to TRBJ2-1; 8 bases are a match to TRBD1. Germline values: CDR1 SGHDT, CDR2 YYEEEE. The V and J ends lost 6 bases and 4 bases, in that order; junction bases with no gene match: 15. The CDR3 has 17 residues. The CDR3 region is CASNTGGPQQGYNEQFF. The CDR3 DNA follows: TGTGCCAGCAATACAGGGGGTCCCCAACAGGGTTACAATGAGCAGTTCTTC.

The gene calls are TRBV6-1 and TRBJ1-6; 7 bases are a match to TRBD1. Trimming took 0 bases from V and 6 from J; bases not matched to a gene: 5. The germline V gene encodes CDR1 MNHNS and CDR2 SASEGT. There are 16 residues in the CDR3. The CDR3 reads CASSEATGKVNSPLHF. CDR3 DNA: TGTGCCAGCAGTGAAGCGACAGGGAAGGTTAATTCACCCCTCCACTTT.

On this clone itself: Different DNA sequences within this sample yield the same CDR3. The rearrangement links TRBV6-2 or TRBV6-3 to TRBJ2-5; D remains unclear. CDR1 is MNHEY and CDR2 is SVGEGT in the germline V gene. V dropped 2 bases and J dropped 5 bases, with 6 bases sitting between them. The CDR3 is 12 amino acids. CDR3 sequence (DNA): TGTGCCAGCAGTTACGTATTGGAGACCCAGTACTTC. Residues: CASSYVLETQYF.

This chain uses TRBV11-2 with TRBJ1-2, with D possibly TRBD1 on 6 matching bases. Germline V lookup: CDR1 SGHAT, CDR2 FQNNGV. The V and J ends lost 4 bases and 0 bases respectively, with 12 bases between them. This CDR3 spans 15 amino acids. The DNA of the CDR3 is TGTGCCAGCAGCTCCCTACAGGGTGCTAACTATGGCTACACCTTC. It translates to CASSSLQGANYGYTF.

The J gene is TRBJ1-1, the V gene TRBV7-9, with 7 bases lining up with TRBD1. Unmatched junction bases numbered 4, after V lost 5 bases and J lost 4 bases. The CDR3 has 13 amino acids. The germline gives CDR1 SEHNR, CDR2 FQNEAQ (reference sequence). The CDR3 loop is CASSPGGGTEAFF. In DNA form, the CDR3 reads TGTGCCAGCAGCCCAGGGGGTGGCACTGAAGCTTTCTTT.

This clone was picked up a small number of times. This chain joins TRBV11-2 and TRBJ1-3; 8 nucleotides align to TRBD1. Per the germline V gene, CDR1 is SGHAT and CDR2 is FQNNGV. V shed 5 bases and J 4 bases; nucleotides not matched to a gene: 10. There are 16 residues in the CDR3. CDR3 loop: CASSHGQGLSGNTIYF. The CDR3, as DNA: TGTGCCAGCAGCCACGGACAGGGCTTATCAGGAAACACCATATATTTT.

The chain links TRBV19 to TRBJ2-5, with TRBD1 as a possible D gene (7 bases). Germline V CDR1 and CDR2: LNHDA, SQIVND (reference sequence). CDR3 length: 13 amino acids. Deletions cut 3 bases from V and 5 bases from J, with 10 bases between. The CDR3 DNA reads TGTGCCAGTAGTATGACAGGGAGGGAGACCCAGTACTTC. Translating gives CASSMTGRETQYF.

This chain links TRBV11-2 with TRBJ1-6; maybe TRBD1 (5 bases). Trimming cost V 1 base and J 7 bases, with 8 bases left between them. CDR1 and CDR2 (germline): SGHAT, FQNNGV. The CDR3 consists of 14 residues. The CDR3: CASSLGQNNSPLHF. The DNA of the CDR3 is TGTGCCAGCAGCTTAGGACAGAACAATTCACCCCTCCACTTT.

V usage is TRBV20-1 and J usage is TRBJ2-5, with D possibly TRBD2 on 5 matching bases. The ends were cut back, 3 bases at V and 2 bases at J, with 10 bases in the middle. The CDR3 is 13 amino acids. The germline V gene encodes CDR1 DFQATT and CDR2 SNEGSKA (reference sequence). CDR3 DNA: TGCAGTGCTAGTGGTCGAGGGCAAGAGACCCAGTACTTC. Amino acids: CSASGRGQETQYF.

Here the CDR3 reads CASSLPGDEQFF. CDR3 nucleotide sequence: TGTGCCAGCAGCTTGCCAGGGGATGAGCAGTTCTTC. The rearrangement links TRBV5-4 to TRBJ2-1; TRBD1 might be the D (6 bases). Trimming took off 1 base at V and 8 bases at J, with 7 bases between the two ends. CDR1 is SGHNT, CDR2 YYREEE, per germline (reference sequence). The CDR3 spans 12 residues.